This TCR beta chain was recorded in a study of regulatory T cells in long-lasting Graves disease. Germline CDR1 and CDR2: SGHTA and FQGNSA. The CDR3 has 16 amino acids. Trimming took off 5 bases at V and 0 bases at J, with 13 bases between the two ends. Relying on iRepertoire HTBI primers and Arm-PCR of CDR3 regions, the team built TCR beta libraries. As handled by the study authors: Sequenced samples collectively carried under 75 TRBV and some 15 TRBJ segments. TCRdb recomputed calls from the multiplex PCR reads with MiXCR, one row per CDR3 protein. Clone size and V and J calls follow TCRdb, not the original study. The sample has about 460,000 distinct CDR3 sequences; roughly 22% are singletons. About this clonotype itself: Its specificity is unknown.

Time point of the sample: persistent/refractory GD, antithyroid drugs over 5 years with positive TRAb. RNA extracted from PBMCs served as the sequencing template. Patients came from an endocrinology department in Xi'an, China. Regarding the study as a whole: It was in persistent disease that TRBV28, TRBJ1-2 and TRBJ2-5 were favored. Accuracy was possibly reduced by small sample size.

J is TRBJ2-2 and V is TRBV7-2; no clear D gene. This sequence originates from a female donor with Graves disease. The sequencing here drew on peripheral blood mononuclear cells (PBMCs), taken when the disease was refractory, from a patient treated with antithyroid drugs. DNA for the CDR3: TGTGCCAGCAGCCTACGGACGGCCCCGAACACCGGGGAGCTGTTTTTT. Translating it yields CASSLRTAPNTGELFF.